The subject of this entry is one TCR beta chain. Antigen specificity is unknown. Clones were read by immunoSEQ multiplex PCR, and TCRdb kept only the in-frame ones, dropping some. The sample has more than 85,000 clones; 70% to 90% are singletons. The CDR3 is 15 residues long. V was cut by 2 bases and J by 3 bases, with 13 bases left in between. Germline-derived CDR1 and CDR2 are KGHSH and LQKENI. The data were obtained in a study of OX40 agonist ivuxolimab in advanced cancers. Findings of the study overall: CD4+ and CD8+ blood T cells expanded clonally by week 6 at 0.1 to 3.0 mg/kg.

Autoimmune disease history or systemic immunosuppression was exclusionary. The sample was CD4+ or CD8+ T cells sorted from blood, taken in a trial of the OX40 agonist ivuxolimab. The rearrangement uses TRBV18 and TRBJ1-1; a possible D gene is TRBD1 (6 bases). The receptor's source is an adult with an advanced solid tumor such as melanoma, head and neck, liver or kidney cancer. The chain's CDR3 is CASSPTGKGDTEAFF. CDR3 nucleotides: TGTGCCAGCTCACCAACAGGGAAGGGGGACACTGAAGCTTTCTTT.